This T cell receptor (beta chain) stems from a study of cytotoxic CD8 clonotypes in ibrutinib-treated CLL. Overall study context: Response was recorded as partial in approximately 24 patients and complete in 2; at median approximately six years, around 14 remained remitted and about 12 had progressed. Following treatment for a median around 13 months, range 6 to 36, response samples were then taken. Whole-study results and caveats: The study found public clonotypes uncommon, contracting or stable on treatment.

The assay was immunoSEQ multiplex PCR, and TCRdb's table has in-frame clones only and misses some. The table shows around 310,000 clones, with just under 80% occurring only once. Details on this clone: Its antigen remains unknown.

Germline lookup yields CDR1 SGHTA and CDR2 FQGNSA. Trimming removed 5 bases at V and 4 bases at J, with 9 bases between. This CDR3 has 12 residues. This receptor was identified in a human donor with chronic lymphocytic leukemia. Sequencing used PBMCs, obtained before ibrutinib treatment. The chain has TRBV7-2 and TRBJ2-7; D possibly matches TRBD1 or TRBD2 (5 bases each). CDR3: CASSRGGYEQYF. DNA for the CDR3: TGTGCCAGCAGCCGGGGCGGGTACGAGCAGTACTTC. Supplemented by reference TRBV7-2 and TRBJ2-7, the full variable domain reads GAGVSQSPSNKVTEKGKDVELRCDPISGHTALYWYRQSLGQGLEFLIYFQGNSAPDKSGLPSDRFSAERTGGSVSTLTIQRTQQEDSAVYLCASSRGGYEQYFGPGTRLTVT.